These 30 T cell receptor beta chains originate from one sample sequenced in a study of shared clonotypes between healthy human individuals. Assay used: immunoSEQ multiplex PCR; TCRdb lists only in-frame clones, some missing. The table has 1.5 million to 2.5 million clones, roughly 95% seen once. Terminally differentiated effector memory CD45RA+ cells were excluded from the naive CD8 cells, which were CD45RO-negative and positively selected for CCR7. Source material: naive CD8+ T cells sorted from blood. All receptors derive from a man between 18 and 35 years old in good health.

This chain uses TRBV7-2 with TRBJ2-3; 11 positions agree with TRBD2. The junction had 4 bases not matched to a gene; V was cut back by 6 bases and J by 2 bases. This CDR3 is 15 amino acids long. Per the germline V gene, CDR1 is SGHTA and CDR2 is FQGNSA. CDR3 residues: CASRNSGGVTDTQYF. DNA of the CDR3: TGTGCCAGCAGAAATAGCGGGGGGGTCACAGATACGCAGTATTTT.

V gene TRBV28 combines with J gene TRBJ1-6; 9 bases line up with TRBD1. The CDR3 runs 16 residues. Trimming removed 2 bases from V and 6 bases from J; junction bases left unmatched: 5. Germline lookup yields CDR1 MDHEN and CDR2 SYDVKM. In DNA, the CDR3 is TGTGCCAGCAGTTTACCGGACAGGGGTCTTAATTCACCCCTCCACTTT. Protein product: CASSLPDRGLNSPLHF.

This chain joins TRBV11-2 and TRBJ2-5; D not certain. CDR1 is SGHAT, CDR2 FQNNGV, per germline. Trimming left V 1 base short and J 1 base short, with 16 bases between. The CDR3 spans 17 residues. CDR3 coding DNA: TGTGCCAGCAGCTTAGCTGACACAAGTAGGATCCAAGAGACCCAGTACTTC. It specifies CASSLADTSRIQETQYF.

J is TRBJ2-5 and V is TRBV19; weak D call: TRBD2 (5 bases). The length of the CDR3 is 13 residues. V lost 8 bases to trimming and J lost 2 bases, with 12 bases between them. The germline gives CDR1 LNHDA, CDR2 SQIVND (reference sequence). CDR3 in amino acids: CASAGRGQETQYF. As DNA, the CDR3 is TGTGCCAGTGCCGGACGGGGACAAGAGACCCAGTACTTC. Complete variable domain (other parts from reference TRBV19 and TRBJ2-5): DGGITQSPKYLFRKEGQNVTLSCEQNLNHDAMYWYRQDPGQGLRLIYYSQIVNDFQKGDIAEGYSVSREKKESFPLTVTSAQKNPTAFYLCASAGRGQETQYFGPGTRLLVL.

The chain recombines TRBV2 with TRBJ2-5; 12 nucleotides line up with TRBD2. The J segment lost 1 base and the V segment lost 8 bases, leaving 5 bases of the junction unmatched. CDR1 and CDR2 (germline): SNHLY, FYNNEI. The CDR3 covers 15 residues. The CDR3 sequence: CASGGLAGAQETQYF. The CDR3 nucleotides are TGTGCCAGCGGGGGACTAGCGGGCGCCCAAGAGACCCAGTACTTC.

This chain joins TRBV29-1 and TRBJ2-2; possible D gene TRBD2, 7 bases. CDR1 and CDR2 (germline): SQVTM, ANQGSEA. The CDR3 has 14 amino acids. V was trimmed by 3 bases and J by 4 bases, leaving 12 bases between them. CDR3 loop: CSVDGGLGTGELFF. Here the CDR3 DNA reads TGCAGCGTTGACGGGGGGCTGGGCACCGGGGAGCTGTTTTTT.

The chain employs TRBV5-1 and TRBJ2-7; 12 bases are shared with TRBD2. CDR3 length: 16 residues. V was pared by 4 bases and J by 4 bases, with 9 bases of the junction left unmatched. Per the germline V gene, CDR1 is SGHRS and CDR2 is YFSETQ. CDR3 region: CASSGEGLAGKYEQYF. CDR3 bases: TGCGCCAGCAGCGGGGAAGGACTAGCGGGGAAATACGAGCAGTACTTC.

The chain has TRBV11-2 and TRBJ2-3, with TRBD1 matching over 7 bases. There are 16 residues in the CDR3. Per the germline V gene, CDR1 is SGHAT and CDR2 is FQNNGV. Unmatched junction bases numbered 8, after V lost 0 bases and J lost 5 bases. CDR3 residues: CASSLDIGGPIDTQYF. In DNA form, the CDR3 reads TGTGCCAGCAGCTTAGATATAGGGGGCCCCATAGATACGCAGTATTTT.

As regards this clone: Different DNA sequences within this sample yield the same CDR3. The chain employs TRBV7-9 and TRBJ1-5; D unresolved. The CDR3 totals 12 residues. V lost 3 bases and J lost 7, with 7 bases in between. CDR1 SEHNR and CDR2 FQNEAQ come from the germline V gene (reference sequence). CDR3 bases: TGTGCCAGCAGCTTCTCGGACCAGCCCCAGCATTTT. Translating it yields CASSFSDQPQHF.

The gene calls are TRBV6-1 and TRBJ2-1; D assignment may be TRBD1 or TRBD2 (5 bases each). The length of the CDR3 is 14 residues. The germline V gene has CDR1 MNHNS and CDR2 SASEGT. V was trimmed by 7 bases and J by 4 bases, leaving 14 bases between them. The CDR3, as DNA: TGTGCCAGCAACGACTGGGGGAATTACAATGAGCAGTTCTTC. Translation: CASNDWGNYNEQFF.

This rearrangement joins TRBV7-8 to TRBJ1-4; TRBD1 is a possible D gene (6 bases). The V gene's germline CDR1 is SGHVS and CDR2 FQNEAQ. This CDR3 comprises 15 residues. V dropped 8 bases and J dropped 5 bases, with 18 bases sitting between them. The CDR3 spells CASSLHGQRNEKLFF. The CDR3 nucleotides read TGTGCCAGCTCACTTCACGGACAGAGAAATGAAAAACTGTTTTTT. The full variable domain, its missing parts supplied by reference TRBV7-8 and TRBJ1-4, is GAGVSQSPRYKVAKRGQDVALRCDPISGHVSLFWYQQALGQGPEFLTYFQNEAQLDKSGLPSDRFFAERPEGSVSTLKIQRTQQEDSAVYLCASSLHGQRNEKLFFGSGTQLSVL.

The chain has TRBV11-2 and TRBJ2-5; D not resolved. This CDR3 has 11 residues. Between the trimmed V and J ends, which lost 4 bases and 10 bases, there was a span of 10 bases. Germline V lookup: CDR1 SGHAT, CDR2 FQNNGV. The CDR3 region is CASSSPGNQYF. The CDR3 nucleotides are TGTGCCAGCAGCTCCCCTGGGAACCAGTACTTC.

This rearrangement joins TRBV4-2 to TRBJ2-5; maybe TRBD2 (6 bases). The CDR3 covers 15 residues. The germline V gene has CDR1 LGHNA and CDR2 YNFKEQ. The V end was cut by 0 bases, the J end by 2 bases, with 10 bases between. CDR3 DNA sequence: TGTGCCAGCAGCCAAGAAGCGGGCGTACAAGAGACCCAGTACTTC. Translated, it gives CASSQEAGVQETQYF.

To note about this clone: This specimen includes other DNA sequences encoding the same CDR3. This chain connects TRBV7-9 to TRBJ2-5; TRBD2 is a possible D gene (5 bases). V was cut by 2 bases and J by 5 bases, with 9 bases left in between. CDR3 length: 13 residues. Germline CDR1 SEHNR, CDR2 FQNEAQ (reference sequence). CDR3 residues: CASSLLGGETQYF. The CDR3 DNA reads as TGTGCCAGCAGCTTATTAGGCGGGGAGACCCAGTACTTC.

CDR3 in DNA: TGTGCCACCAGCACCGCGAGCCTTTCTGGGGCCAACGTCCTGACTTTC. Residues: CATSTASLSGANVLTF. The rearrangement uses TRBV15 and TRBJ2-6; no reliable D call. Trimming shortened V by 4 bases and J by 1 base, and 11 bases separated the two germline ends. The germline V gene encodes CDR1 LNHNV and CDR2 YYDKDF (reference sequence). The CDR3 is made up of 16 amino acids.

The DNA for the CDR3 is TGTGCCAGCCGCCAGGGGGCTGGTAACACCGGGGAGCTGTTTTTT. It codes for CASRQGAGNTGELFF. The V and J genes are TRBV9 and TRBJ2-2; 8 nucleotides line up with TRBD1. The CDR3 has 15 amino acids. Germline loops: CDR1 SGDLS, CDR2 YYNGEE. With 7 bases clipped from V and 2 bases from J, the junction kept 7 bases outside the gene matches.

The genes are TRBV6-5 and TRBJ1-6, with D possibly being TRBD1 (6 bases). The germline V and J ends were trimmed by 2 bases and 6 bases, with 11 bases remaining between them. The CDR3 is 15 residues long. Germline CDR1 reads MNHEY; CDR2 reads SVGAGI. CDR3 sequence reads: CASSYERGSNSPLHF. CDR3 in DNA: TGTGCCAGCAGTTACGAGAGGGGGAGTAATTCACCCCTCCACTTT.

V and J are TRBV6-5 and TRBJ1-4, with TRBD1 matching 9 bases. Germline trimming cut 2 bases from V and 7 bases from J; bases unmatched to any gene: 2. This CDR3 is 14 amino acids long. Per germline, CDR1 MNHEY and CDR2 SVGAGI. This CDR3 is CASSYGTGTEKLFF. The DNA for the CDR3 is TGTGCCAGCAGTTACGGGACAGGGACTGAAAAACTGTTTTTT.

V and J are TRBV27 and TRBJ2-3; D remains unclear. V dropped 5 bases and J dropped 4 bases, with 7 bases sitting between them. The germline V gene has CDR1 MNHEY and CDR2 SMNVEV (reference sequence). The CDR3 sequence is 12 residues long. The CDR3 sequence: CASSAGADTQYF. DNA for the CDR3: TGTGCCAGCAGTGCTGGGGCAGATACGCAGTATTTT.

This sequence joins TRBV6-5 and TRBJ2-2, with 8 bases that match TRBD2. V dropped 4 bases and J dropped 6; count of bases not matched to a gene: 7. The CDR3 consists of 15 residues. Per the germline V gene, CDR1 is MNHEY and CDR2 is SVGAGI. In DNA, the CDR3 is TGTGCCAGCAGTTTCTATAGCGGGACCTCCGGGGAGCTGTTTTTT. Translated: CASSFYSGTSGELFF.

This rearrangement joins TRBV5-1 to TRBJ2-2; tentative D call: TRBD1 (6 bases). This CDR3 region has 15 residues. Looked up from germline, CDR1 is SGHRS and CDR2 is YFSETQ. V lost 4 bases, J lost 2 bases, and 12 bases lay in between. The CDR3 spells CASSPWDINTGELFF. CDR3 coding DNA: TGCGCCAGCAGCCCATGGGACATTAACACCGGGGAGCTGTTTTTT.

This clone was seen just once. J is TRBJ2-6 and V is TRBV2, with D perhaps being TRBD1 or TRBD2 (6 bases each). The germline gives CDR1 SNHLY, CDR2 FYNNEI. V lost 1 base to trimming and J lost 0 bases, with 13 bases between them. The length of the CDR3 is 18 residues. CDR3 DNA: TGTGCCAGCAGTGAAGAGGGGGAGGTTAGCTCTGGGGCCAACGTCCTGACTTTC. Translating it yields CASSEEGEVSSGANVLTF.

The chain uses TRBV4-1 and TRBJ2-2; the D is unclear. Trimming took off 1 base at V and 0 bases at J, with 9 bases between the two ends. This CDR3 comprises 16 residues. In germline, CDR1 is MGHRA, CDR2 YSYEKL. Here the CDR3 reads CASSQVVGSNTGELFF. In DNA form, the CDR3 reads TGCGCCAGCAGCCAAGTGGTGGGATCGAACACCGGGGAGCTGTTTTTT.

In the case of this clone: The sample contains more than one DNA sequence encoding this CDR3. This chain uses TRBV7-9 with TRBJ2-7, with 10 bases that match TRBD2. This CDR3 is 14 amino acids long. CDR1 is SEHNR and CDR2 is FQNEAQ in the germline V gene (reference sequence). V was pared by 1 base and J by 4 bases, with 1 base of the junction left unmatched. The CDR3 nucleotides are TGTGCCAGCAGCTTAGGGGGACTAGCGTACGAGCAGTACTTC. It translates to CASSLGGLAYEQYF.

The chain joins TRBV2 to TRBJ2-7; possibly TRBD2 for D (5 bases). Germline values: CDR1 SNHLY, CDR2 FYNNEI. Trimming stripped 6 bases from V and 5 bases from J, with 14 bases between. The CDR3 is 13 residues long. For the CDR3, the DNA is TGTGCCAGCAGGTCCGGGGATCAGAACGAGCAGTACTTC. Protein: CASRSGDQNEQYF.

The chain has TRBV18 and TRBJ1-5, with D tentatively TRBD1 (5 bases). V was clipped by 0 bases and J by 11 bases, with 20 bases between them. The germline gives CDR1 KGHSH, CDR2 LQKENI. This CDR3 has 16 residues. The CDR3 DNA reads TGTGCCAGCTCACCACCGTCGGAGGGGCCGGTCAGGGCCCAGCATTTT. Its translation: CASSPPSEGPVRAQHF.

A remark on this clone: At one end, the junction sequence differs from germline, possibly due to a read error. The CDR3 DNA reads as TGTGCTAGCAGCCGGTTCACAGGGGGCACCGGGGAGCTGTTTTTT. Translation gives CASSRFTGGTGELFF. J is TRBJ2-2 and V is TRBV7-7, with 8 bases aligning to TRBD1. This CDR3 has 15 residues. CDR1 and CDR2 from the germline V gene are SSHAT and FNYEAQ (reference sequence).

The chain recombines TRBV7-8 with TRBJ1-4; D gene unclear. CDR1 is SGHVS, CDR2 FQNEAQ, per germline. CDR3 length equals 12 residues. Trimming took 4 bases from V and 13 from J, leaving 13 bases between them. This chain's CDR3 is CASSSSGKGLFF. As DNA, the CDR3 is TGTGCCAGCAGCTCCTCAGGAAAGGGACTGTTTTTT.

The chain carries TRBV27 and TRBJ1-3; D may be TRBD1 (6 bases). V lost 2 bases and J lost 3, with 11 bases in between. Germline lookup yields CDR1 MNHEY and CDR2 SMNVEV (reference sequence). The CDR3 consists of 15 residues. The CDR3 DNA is TGTGCCAGCAGTTTACGGGGGGCATATGGAAACACCATATATTTT. It is translated as CASSLRGAYGNTIYF.

V usage is TRBV7-9 and J usage is TRBJ2-7; maybe TRBD2 (5 bases). V was pared by 5 bases and J by 3 bases, with 11 bases between. CDR1 SEHNR and CDR2 FQNEAQ come from the germline V gene (reference sequence). The CDR3 has 13 amino acids. DNA of the CDR3: TGTGCCAGCAGCACCGGACTGAACTACGAGCAGTACTTC. As protein: CASSTGLNYEQYF.